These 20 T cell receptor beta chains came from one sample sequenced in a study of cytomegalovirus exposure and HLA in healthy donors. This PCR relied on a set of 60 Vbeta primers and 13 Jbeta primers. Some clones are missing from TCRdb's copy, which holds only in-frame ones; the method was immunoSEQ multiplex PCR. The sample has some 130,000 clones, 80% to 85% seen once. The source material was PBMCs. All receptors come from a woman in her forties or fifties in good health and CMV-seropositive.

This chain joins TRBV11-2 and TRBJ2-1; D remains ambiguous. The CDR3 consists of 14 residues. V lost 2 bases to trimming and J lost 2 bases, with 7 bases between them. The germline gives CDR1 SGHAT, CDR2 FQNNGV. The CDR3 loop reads CASSLWQTYNEQFF. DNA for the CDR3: TGTGCCAGCAGCTTATGGCAGACCTACAATGAGCAGTTCTTC. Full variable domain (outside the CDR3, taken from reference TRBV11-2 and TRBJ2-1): EAGVAQSPRYKIIEKRQSVAFWCNPISGHATLYWYQQILGQGPKLLIQFQNNGVVDDSQLPKDRFSAERLKGVDSTLKIQPAKLEDSAVYLCASSLWQTYNEQFFGPGTRLTVL.

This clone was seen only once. CDR3 sequence reads: CASSDVSRAGFTEAFF. The CDR3 DNA follows: TGTGCCAGCAGCGACGTCAGTAGGGCGGGGTTCACTGAAGCTTTCTTT. The rearrangement uses TRBV5-6 and TRBJ1-1; no firm D call. The V end was cut by 4 bases, the J end by 4 bases, with 20 bases between. The CDR3 spans 16 residues. Germline V lookup: CDR1 SGHDT, CDR2 YYEEEE.

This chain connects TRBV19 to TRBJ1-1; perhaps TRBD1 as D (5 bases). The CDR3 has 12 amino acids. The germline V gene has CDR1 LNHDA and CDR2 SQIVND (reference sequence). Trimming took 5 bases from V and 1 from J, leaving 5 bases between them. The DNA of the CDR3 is TGTGCCAGTAGTGACAGGAACACTGAAGCTTTCTTT. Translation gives CASSDRNTEAFF.

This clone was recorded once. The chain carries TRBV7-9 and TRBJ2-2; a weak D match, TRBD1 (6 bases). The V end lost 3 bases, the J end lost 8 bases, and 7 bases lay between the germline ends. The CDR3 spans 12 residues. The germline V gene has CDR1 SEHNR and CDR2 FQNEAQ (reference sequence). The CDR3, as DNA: TGTGCCAGCAGCTTTGGACAGGGGGAGCTGTTTTTT. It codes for CASSFGQGELFF.

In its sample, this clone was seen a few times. The CDR3 DNA reads as TGTGCCATCAGTGAGTCTGGCAGGGGGCAAAGCAATCAGCCCCAGCATTTT. Translating it yields CAISESGRGQSNQPQHF. The chain uses TRBV10-3 and TRBJ1-5; 8 bases line up with TRBD1. The CDR3 totals 17 residues. The V and J ends lost 0 bases and 1 base, in that order; junction bases with no gene match: 5. Per germline, CDR1 ENHRY and CDR2 SYGVKD.

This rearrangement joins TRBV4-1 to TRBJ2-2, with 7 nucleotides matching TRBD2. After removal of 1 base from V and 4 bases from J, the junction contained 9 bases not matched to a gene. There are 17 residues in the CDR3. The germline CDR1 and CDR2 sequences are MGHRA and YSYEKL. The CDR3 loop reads CASSQALRGRSTGELFF. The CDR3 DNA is TGCGCCAGCAGCCAAGCCCTGCGGGGGAGGAGCACCGGGGAGCTGTTTTTT.

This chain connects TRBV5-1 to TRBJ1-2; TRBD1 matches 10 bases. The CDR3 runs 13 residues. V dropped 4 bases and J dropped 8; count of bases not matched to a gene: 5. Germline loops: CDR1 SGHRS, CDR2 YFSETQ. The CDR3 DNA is TGCGCCAGCAGCGTGGGACAGGGGCGCGGCTACACCTTC. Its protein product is CASSVGQGRGYTF. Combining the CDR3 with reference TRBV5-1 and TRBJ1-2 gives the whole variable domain KAGVTQTPRYLIKTRGQQVTLSCSPISGHRSVSWYQQTPGQGLQFLFEYFSETQRNKGNFPGRFSGRQFSNSRSEMNVSTLELGDSALYLCASSVGQGRGYTFGSGTRLTVV.

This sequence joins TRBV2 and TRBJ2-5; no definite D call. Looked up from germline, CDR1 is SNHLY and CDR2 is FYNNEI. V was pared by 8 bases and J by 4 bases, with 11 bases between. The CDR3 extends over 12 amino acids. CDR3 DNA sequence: TGTGCCAGCGCCCCCTCCGGAGAGACCCAGTACTTC. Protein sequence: CASAPSGETQYF. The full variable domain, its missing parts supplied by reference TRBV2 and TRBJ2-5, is EPEVTQTPSHQVTQMGQEVILRCVPISNHLYFYWYRQILGQKVEFLVSFYNNEISEKSEIFDDQFSVERPDGSNFTLKIRSTKLEDSAMYFCASAPSGETQYFGPGTRLLVL.

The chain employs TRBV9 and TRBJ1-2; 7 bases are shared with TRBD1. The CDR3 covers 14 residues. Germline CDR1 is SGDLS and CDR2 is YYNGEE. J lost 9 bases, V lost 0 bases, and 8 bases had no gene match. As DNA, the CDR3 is TGTGCCAGCAGCGTAGTTGGACAGGATGTCCGCTACACCTTC. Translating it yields CASSVVGQDVRYTF.

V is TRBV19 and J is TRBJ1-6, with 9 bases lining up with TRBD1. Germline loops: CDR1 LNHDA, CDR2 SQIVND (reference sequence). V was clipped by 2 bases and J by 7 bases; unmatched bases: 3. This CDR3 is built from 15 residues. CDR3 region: CASSIMTGGNSPLHF. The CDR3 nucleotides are TGTGCCAGTAGTATAATGACAGGGGGAAATTCACCCCTCCACTTT.

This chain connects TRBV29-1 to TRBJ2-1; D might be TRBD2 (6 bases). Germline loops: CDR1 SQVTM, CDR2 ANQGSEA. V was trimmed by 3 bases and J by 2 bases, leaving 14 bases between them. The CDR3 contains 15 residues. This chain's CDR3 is CSVDGGSDTYNEQFF. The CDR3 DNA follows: TGCAGCGTTGATGGGGGGTCCGATACCTACAATGAGCAGTTCTTC.

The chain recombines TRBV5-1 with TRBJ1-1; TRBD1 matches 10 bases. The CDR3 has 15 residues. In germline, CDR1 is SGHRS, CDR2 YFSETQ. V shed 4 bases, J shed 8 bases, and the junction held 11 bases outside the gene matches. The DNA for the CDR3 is TGCGCCAGCAGCCGAGGGACAGGGGTATCGGGGGAAGCTTTCTTT. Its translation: CASSRGTGVSGEAFF.

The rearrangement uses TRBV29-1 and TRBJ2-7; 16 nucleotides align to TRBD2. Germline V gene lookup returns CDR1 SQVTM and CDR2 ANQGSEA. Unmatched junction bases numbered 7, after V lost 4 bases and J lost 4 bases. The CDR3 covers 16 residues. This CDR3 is CSVAGTSGRASYEQYF. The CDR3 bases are TGCAGCGTTGCCGGGACTAGCGGGAGGGCCTCTTACGAGCAGTACTTC.

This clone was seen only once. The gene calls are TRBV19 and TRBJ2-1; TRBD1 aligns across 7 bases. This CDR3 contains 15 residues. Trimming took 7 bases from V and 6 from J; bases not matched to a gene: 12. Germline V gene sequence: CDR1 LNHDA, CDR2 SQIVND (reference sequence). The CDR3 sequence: CASNLGTVSFNEQFF. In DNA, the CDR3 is TGTGCCAGTAATCTCGGGACAGTCTCTTTCAATGAGCAGTTCTTC.

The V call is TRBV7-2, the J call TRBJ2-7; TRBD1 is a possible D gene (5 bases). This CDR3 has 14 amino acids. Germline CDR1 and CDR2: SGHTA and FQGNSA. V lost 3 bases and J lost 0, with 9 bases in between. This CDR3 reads CASSFDRNSYEQYF. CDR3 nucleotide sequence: TGTGCCAGCAGCTTTGACAGAAACTCCTACGAGCAGTACTTC. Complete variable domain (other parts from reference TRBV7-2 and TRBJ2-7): GAGVSQSPSNKVTEKGKDVELRCDPISGHTALYWYRQSLGQGLEFLIYFQGNSAPDKSGLPSDRFSAERTGGSVSTLTIQRTQQEDSAVYLCASSFDRNSYEQYFGPGTRLTVT.

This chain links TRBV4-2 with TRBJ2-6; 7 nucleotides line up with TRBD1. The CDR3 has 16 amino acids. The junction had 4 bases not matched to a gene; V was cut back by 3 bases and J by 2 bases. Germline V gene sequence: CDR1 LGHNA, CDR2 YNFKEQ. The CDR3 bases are TGTGCCAGCAGCCATAACCAGGGGGCTGGGGCCAACGTCCTGACTTTC. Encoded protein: CASSHNQGAGANVLTF.

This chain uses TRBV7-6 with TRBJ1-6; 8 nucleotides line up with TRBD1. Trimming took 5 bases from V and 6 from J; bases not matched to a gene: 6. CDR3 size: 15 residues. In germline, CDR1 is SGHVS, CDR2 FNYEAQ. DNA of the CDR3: TGTGCCAGCAGCCCCATGGGACAGGTTAATTCACCCCTCCACTTT. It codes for CASSPMGQVNSPLHF.

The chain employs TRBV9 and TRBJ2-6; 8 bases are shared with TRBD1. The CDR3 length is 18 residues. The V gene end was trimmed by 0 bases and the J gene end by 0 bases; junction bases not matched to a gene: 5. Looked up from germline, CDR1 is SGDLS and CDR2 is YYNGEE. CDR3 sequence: CASSVGGQAHSGANVLTF. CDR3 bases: TGTGCCAGCAGCGTAGGGGGACAGGCCCACTCTGGGGCCAACGTCCTGACTTTC.

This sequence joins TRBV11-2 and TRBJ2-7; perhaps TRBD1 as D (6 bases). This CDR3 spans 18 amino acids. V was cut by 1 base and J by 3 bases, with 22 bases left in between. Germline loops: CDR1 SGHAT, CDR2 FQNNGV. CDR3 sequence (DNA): TGTGCCAGCAGCTTAGTACCGTTCACAGGGAGAGCTTACTACGAGCAGTACTTC. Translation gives CASSLVPFTGRAYYEQYF. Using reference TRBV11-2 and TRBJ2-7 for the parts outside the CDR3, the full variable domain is EAGVAQSPRYKIIEKRQSVAFWCNPISGHATLYWYQQILGQGPKLLIQFQNNGVVDDSQLPKDRFSAERLKGVDSTLKIQPAKLEDSAVYLCASSLVPFTGRAYYEQYFGPGTRLTVT.

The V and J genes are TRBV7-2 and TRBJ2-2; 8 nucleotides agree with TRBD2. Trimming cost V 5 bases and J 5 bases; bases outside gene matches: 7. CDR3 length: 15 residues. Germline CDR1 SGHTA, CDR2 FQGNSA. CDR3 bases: TGTGCCAGCAGCGACGGGGGGGCCCGGACCGGGGAGCTGTTTTTT. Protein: CASSDGGARTGELFF.